The T cell receptor beta chain described here comes from a study of shared clonotypes between healthy human individuals. Germline V gene lookup returns CDR1 SEHNR and CDR2 FQNEAQ (reference sequence). Trimming pared 7 bases from V and 3 bases from J, leaving 13 bases between. The CDR3 sequence is 13 residues long. Sequencing used immunoSEQ multiplex PCR; TCRdb keeps in-frame clones, though not all of them. Of more than 400,000 clones in the sample, around 96% were seen once. This clone was seen a few times. The chain employs TRBV7-9 and TRBJ2-7; D remains unclear. Input material: naive CD4+ T cells sorted from blood. Subset given: CD45RA+ positively selected. The TCR was taken from a woman in her twenties or thirties in good health. CDR3 sequence: CASNTGRNYEQYF. CDR3 nucleotides: TGTGCCAGCAACACCGGACGGAACTACGAGCAGTACTTC. Combining the CDR3 with reference TRBV7-9 and TRBJ2-7 gives the whole variable domain DTGVSQNPRHKITKRGQNVTFRCDPISEHNRLYWYRQTLGQGPEFLTYFQNEAQLEKSRLLSDRFSAERPKGSFSTLEIQRTEQGDSAMYLCASNTGRNYEQYFGPGTRLTVT.